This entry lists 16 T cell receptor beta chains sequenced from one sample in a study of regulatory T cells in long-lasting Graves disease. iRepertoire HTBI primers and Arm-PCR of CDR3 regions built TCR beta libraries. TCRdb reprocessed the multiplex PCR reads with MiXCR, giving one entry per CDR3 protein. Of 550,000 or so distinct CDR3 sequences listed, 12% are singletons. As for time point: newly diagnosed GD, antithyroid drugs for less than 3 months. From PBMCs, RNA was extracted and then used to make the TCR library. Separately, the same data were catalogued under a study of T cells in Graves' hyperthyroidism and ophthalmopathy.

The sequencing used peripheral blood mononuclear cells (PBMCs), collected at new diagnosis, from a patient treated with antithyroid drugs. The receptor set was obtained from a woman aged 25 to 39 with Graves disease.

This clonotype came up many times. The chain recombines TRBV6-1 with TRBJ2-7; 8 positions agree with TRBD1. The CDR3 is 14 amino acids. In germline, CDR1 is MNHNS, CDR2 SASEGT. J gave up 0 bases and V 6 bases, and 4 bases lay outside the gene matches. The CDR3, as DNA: TGTGCCAGCAGAAAAGGACAGGGCTCCTACGAGCAGTACTTC. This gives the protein CASRKGQGSYEQYF.

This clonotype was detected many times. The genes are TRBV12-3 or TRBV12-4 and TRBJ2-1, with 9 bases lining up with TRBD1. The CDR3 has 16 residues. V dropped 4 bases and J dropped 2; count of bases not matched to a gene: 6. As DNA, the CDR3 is TGTGCCAGCAGTTCGGGGACAGGGTTCGCCTACAATGAGCAGTTCTTC. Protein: CASSSGTGFAYNEQFF.

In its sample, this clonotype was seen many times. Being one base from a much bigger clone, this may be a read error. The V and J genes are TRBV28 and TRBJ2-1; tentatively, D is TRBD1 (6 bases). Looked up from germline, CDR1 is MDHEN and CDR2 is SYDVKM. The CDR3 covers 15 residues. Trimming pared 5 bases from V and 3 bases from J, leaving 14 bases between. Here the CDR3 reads CASSVRDIHYNEQFF. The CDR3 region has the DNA TGTGCCAGCAGTGTCCGGGACATCCACTACAATGAGCAGTTCTTC.

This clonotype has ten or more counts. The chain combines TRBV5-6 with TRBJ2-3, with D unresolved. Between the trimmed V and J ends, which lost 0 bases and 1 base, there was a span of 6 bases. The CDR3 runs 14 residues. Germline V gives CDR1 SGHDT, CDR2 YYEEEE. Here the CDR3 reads CASSLGQRTDTQYF. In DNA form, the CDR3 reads TGTGCCAGCAGCTTGGGCCAGCGCACAGATACGCAGTATTTT.

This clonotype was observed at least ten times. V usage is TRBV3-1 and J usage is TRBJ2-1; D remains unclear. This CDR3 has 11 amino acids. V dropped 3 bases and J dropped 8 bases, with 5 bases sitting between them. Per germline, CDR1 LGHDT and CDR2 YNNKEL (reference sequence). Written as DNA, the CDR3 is TGTGCCAGCAGCCAGTTGTATGAGCAGTTCTTC. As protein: CASSQLYEQFF.

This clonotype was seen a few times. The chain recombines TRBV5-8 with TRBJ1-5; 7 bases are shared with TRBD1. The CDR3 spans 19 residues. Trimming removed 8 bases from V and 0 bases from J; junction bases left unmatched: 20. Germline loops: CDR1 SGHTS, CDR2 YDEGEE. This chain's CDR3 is CARFLEGRGIGYSNQPQHF. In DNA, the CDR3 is TGTGCCAGATTCTTAGAGGGCAGGGGGATTGGCTATAGCAATCAGCCCCAGCATTTT.

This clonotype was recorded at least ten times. CDR3 in amino acids: CASSLPIPLAGEQDTQYF. CDR3 DNA sequence: TGTGCCAGCAGCCTACCAATACCCCTCGCGGGAGAGCAAGATACGCAGTATTTT. This chain links TRBV7-2 with TRBJ2-3, with TRBD2 matching 7 bases. The CDR3 is 18 residues long. The V gene end was trimmed by 5 bases and the J gene end by 5 bases; junction bases not matched to a gene: 19. Looked up from germline, CDR1 is SGHTA and CDR2 is FQGNSA. The complete variable domain, with remaining parts taken from reference TRBV7-2 and TRBJ2-3, reads GAGVSQSPSNKVTEKGKDVELRCDPISGHTALYWYRQSLGQGLEFLIYFQGNSAPDKSGLPSDRFSAERTGGSVSTLTIQRTQQEDSAVYLCASSLPIPLAGEQDTQYFGPGTRLTVL.

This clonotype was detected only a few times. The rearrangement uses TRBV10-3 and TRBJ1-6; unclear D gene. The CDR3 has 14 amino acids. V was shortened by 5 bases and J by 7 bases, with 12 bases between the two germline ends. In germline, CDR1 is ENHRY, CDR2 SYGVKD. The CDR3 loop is CAISPRTANSPLHF. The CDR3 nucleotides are TGTGCCATCAGTCCCCGGACCGCGAATTCACCCCTCCACTTT.

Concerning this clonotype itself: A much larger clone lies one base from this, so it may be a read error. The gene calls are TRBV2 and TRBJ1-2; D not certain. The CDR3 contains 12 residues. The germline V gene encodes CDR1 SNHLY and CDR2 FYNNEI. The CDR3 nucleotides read TGTGCCAGGAGTGTACATGGGAGTGGCTACACCTTC. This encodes CARSVHGSGYTF. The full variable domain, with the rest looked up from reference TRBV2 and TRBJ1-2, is EPEVTQTPSHQVTQMGQEVILRCVPISNHLYFYWYRQILGQKVEFLVSFYNNEISEKSEIFDDQFSVERPDGSNFTLKIRSTKLEDSAMYFCARSVHGSGYTFGSGTRLTVV.

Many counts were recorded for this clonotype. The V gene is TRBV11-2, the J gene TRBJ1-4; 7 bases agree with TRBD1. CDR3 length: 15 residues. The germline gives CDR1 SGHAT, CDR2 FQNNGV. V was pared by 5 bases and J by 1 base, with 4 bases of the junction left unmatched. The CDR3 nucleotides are TGTGCCAGCAGCCCCAGACAGGGAACTAATGAAAAACTGTTTTTT. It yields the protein CASSPRQGTNEKLFF.

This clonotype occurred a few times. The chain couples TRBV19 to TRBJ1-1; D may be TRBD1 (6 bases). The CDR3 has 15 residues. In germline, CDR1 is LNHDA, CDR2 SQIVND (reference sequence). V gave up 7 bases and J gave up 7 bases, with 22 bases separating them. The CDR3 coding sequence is TGTGCCAGTACCCGCCCTACGACAGGAAACCGTGAAGCTTTCTTT. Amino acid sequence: CASTRPTTGNREAFF.

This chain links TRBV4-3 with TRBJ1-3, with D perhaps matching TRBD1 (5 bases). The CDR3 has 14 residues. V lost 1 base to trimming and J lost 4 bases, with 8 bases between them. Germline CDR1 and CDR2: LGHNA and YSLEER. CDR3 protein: CASSQVSGGNTIYF. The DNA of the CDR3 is TGCGCCAGCAGCCAAGTTTCAGGGGGAAACACCATATATTTT.

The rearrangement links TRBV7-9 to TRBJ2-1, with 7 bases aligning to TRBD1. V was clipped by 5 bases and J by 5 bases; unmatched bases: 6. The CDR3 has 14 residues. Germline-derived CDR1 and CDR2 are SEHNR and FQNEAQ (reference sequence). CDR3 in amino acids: CASSPGQVHNEQFF. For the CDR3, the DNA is TGTGCCAGCAGCCCTGGACAGGTTCACAATGAGCAGTTCTTC.

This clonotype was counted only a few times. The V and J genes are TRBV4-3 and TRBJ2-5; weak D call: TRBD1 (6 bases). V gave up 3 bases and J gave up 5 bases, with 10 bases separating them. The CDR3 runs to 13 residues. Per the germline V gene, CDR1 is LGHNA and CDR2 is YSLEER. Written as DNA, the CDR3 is TGCGCCAGCAGCCAGGGGGCTTGGGAGACCCAGTACTTC. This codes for CASSQGAWETQYF.

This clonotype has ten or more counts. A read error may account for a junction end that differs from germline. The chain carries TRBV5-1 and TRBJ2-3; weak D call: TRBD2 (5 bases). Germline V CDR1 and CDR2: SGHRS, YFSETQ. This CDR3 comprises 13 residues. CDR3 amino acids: CASSLVGEDTQYF. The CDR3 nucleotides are TGTGCCAGCAGCTTGGTCGGGGAGGATACGCAGTATTTT.

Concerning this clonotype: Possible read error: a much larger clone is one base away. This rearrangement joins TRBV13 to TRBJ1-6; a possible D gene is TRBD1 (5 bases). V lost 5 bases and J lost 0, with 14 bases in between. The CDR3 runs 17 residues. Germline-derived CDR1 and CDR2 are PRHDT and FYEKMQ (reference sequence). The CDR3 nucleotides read TGTGCCAGCAGCCCACGACAGCTTCCCTCCTATAATTCACCCCTCCACTTT. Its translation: CASSPRQLPSYNSPLHF. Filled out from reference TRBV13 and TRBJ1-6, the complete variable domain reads AAGVIQSPRHLIKEKRETATLKCYPIPRHDTVYWYQQGPGQDPQFLISFYEKMQSDKGSIPDRFSAQQFSDYHSELNMSSLELGDSALYFCASSPRQLPSYNSPLHFGNGTRLTVT.